This entry lists 15 T cell receptor beta chains sequenced from one sample in a study of T cells in localized non-small cell lung cancer. Assay: immunoSEQ multiplex PCR; the TCRdb copy retains only in-frame clones and omits some. Of 10,000 to 13,000 clones in the sample, 48% were seen once. Source: lymph node tissue, taken before any cancer treatment. Receptors were obtained from a woman aged 35-70 years with stage II squamous cell lung carcinoma.

In its sample, this clone was seen a few times. This chain links TRBV15 with TRBJ1-1; D is unresolved. Germline CDR1 reads LNHNV; CDR2 reads YYDKDF (reference sequence). V gave up 0 bases and J gave up 0 bases, with 11 bases separating them. CDR3 length: 16 amino acids. CDR3 residues: CATSRDLLGMNTEAFF. CDR3 in DNA: TGTGCCACCAGCAGAGATCTCTTGGGGATGAACACTGAAGCTTTCTTT.

The chain links TRBV10-3 to TRBJ1-5; the D is unclear. CDR3 length equals 13 residues. The V and J ends lost 2 bases and 8 bases respectively, with 10 bases between them. Looked up from germline, CDR1 is ENHRY and CDR2 is SYGVKD. CDR3: CAISEGGVKPQHF. CDR3 DNA: TGTGCCATCAGTGAGGGTGGGGTGAAGCCCCAGCATTTT.

This chain links TRBV6-9 with TRBJ1-3, with D perhaps TRBD1 (5 bases). The germline V gene encodes CDR1 MNHGY and CDR2 SVAAGI. The ends were cut back, 6 bases at V and 0 bases at J, with 15 bases in the middle. The CDR3 runs 16 residues. The CDR3 region has the DNA TGTGCCAGCAGCCGCAGGCAGGGTTACTCTGGAAACACCATATATTTT. The encoded protein is CASSRRQGYSGNTIYF.

The V call is TRBV28, the J call TRBJ1-2; D may be TRBD1 (5 bases). The V and J ends lost 6 bases and 5 bases respectively, with 16 bases between them. CDR3 length: 14 residues. The germline V gene has CDR1 MDHEN and CDR2 SYDVKM. This CDR3 reads CASSQSGGMYGYTF. The DNA of the CDR3 is TGTGCCAGCAGCCAGAGTGGGGGGATGTATGGCTACACCTTC.

This clone has just a few counts. CDR3 amino acids: CASSSAVLEKLFF. The CDR3 DNA reads TGTGCCAGCAGTTCGGCGGTTTTGGAAAAACTGTTTTTT. The chain has TRBV28 and TRBJ1-4, with D unclear. The germline gives CDR1 MDHEN, CDR2 SYDVKM. CDR3 length equals 13 residues. V gave up 4 bases and J gave up 8 bases, with 11 bases separating them.

The rearrangement links TRBV5-1 to TRBJ1-1; D is unresolved. The CDR3 consists of 14 residues. Germline lookup yields CDR1 SGHRS and CDR2 YFSETQ. V dropped 1 base and J dropped 7 bases, with 14 bases sitting between them. The CDR3 loop is CASSLRFEKIEAFF. In DNA form, the CDR3 reads TGCGCCAGCAGCTTGAGATTCGAGAAAATTGAAGCTTTCTTT.

The V gene is TRBV28, the J gene TRBJ1-6; no firm D call. CDR3 length: 15 residues. Germline V gene data show CDR1 as MDHEN and CDR2 as SYDVKM. Trimming pared 4 bases from V and 10 bases from J, leaving 17 bases between. The CDR3 spells CASSYTDSILSPLHF. DNA of the CDR3: TGTGCCAGCAGTTATACCGACTCTATTCTATCACCCCTCCACTTT.

V gene TRBV28 combines with J gene TRBJ1-4; TRBD1 matches at 7 bases. Per the germline V gene, CDR1 is MDHEN and CDR2 is SYDVKM. This CDR3 has 16 amino acids. J was trimmed by 10 bases and V by 1 base; bases with no gene match: 12. The CDR3, as DNA: TGTGCCAGCAGTTTATCTCGACAGGGAGTAATGGGAAAACTGTTTTTT. Residues: CASSLSRQGVMGKLFF.

The chain carries TRBV6-8 and TRBJ2-1; 8 nucleotides line up with TRBD2. Germline-derived CDR1 and CDR2 are MNHGY and SAAAGT. The CDR3 is made up of 14 amino acids. The ends lost 0 bases at V and 15 bases at J; junction bases unmatched: 10. CDR3 nucleotide sequence: TGTGCCAGCAGTTACTCGACGGGAGCGGGAGCACTGTTCTTC. Protein: CASSYSTGAGALFF.

This sequence joins TRBV10-3 and TRBJ2-3; D might be TRBD2 (5 bases). V was trimmed by 11 bases and J by 0 bases, leaving 9 bases between them. Germline values: CDR1 ENHRY, CDR2 SYGVKD. This CDR3 contains 12 residues. CDR3 sequence: CAASGSTDTQYF. CDR3 DNA: TGTGCCGCCTCGGGGAGCACAGATACGCAGTATTTT.

This clone was counted only a few times. The CDR3 here is CAISEGRQGVSYNSPLHF. The CDR3 DNA sequence: TGTGCCATCAGTGAGGGGAGACAGGGGGTTTCCTATAATTCACCCCTCCACTTT. The genes are TRBV10-3 and TRBJ1-6; 9 nucleotides match TRBD1. Germline CDR1 is ENHRY and CDR2 is SYGVKD. Losses at the gene ends were 2 bases for V and 1 base for J; bases not matched to a gene: 6. This CDR3 region has 18 residues.

The CDR3 DNA sequence: TGCAGCGTTGTGGGGACAGGGGTAGGCTACACCTTC. This sequence encodes CSVVGTGVGYTF. This sequence joins TRBV29-1 and TRBJ1-2, with TRBD1 matching 10 bases. The length of the CDR3 is 12 residues. V trimming: 4 bases; J trimming: 8 bases; junction bases outside the gene matches: 4. The germline gives CDR1 SQVTM, CDR2 ANQGSEA. Combining the CDR3 with reference TRBV29-1 and TRBJ1-2 gives the whole variable domain SAVISQKPSRDICQRGTSLTIQCQVDSQVTMMFWYRQQPGQSLTLIATANQGSEATYESGFVIDKFPISRPNLTFSTLTVSNMSPEDSSIYLCSVVGTGVGYTFGSGTRLTVV.

V is TRBV19 and J is TRBJ2-1; TRBD2 matches 8 bases. V shed 5 bases, J shed 2 bases, and the junction held 2 bases outside the gene matches. The CDR3 runs 14 residues. Germline lookup yields CDR1 LNHDA and CDR2 SQIVND (reference sequence). The CDR3 DNA sequence: TGTGCCAGTAGTCGGGAGGGCGCCTACAATGAGCAGTTCTTC. This sequence encodes CASSREGAYNEQFF.

This clone has only a few counts. The rearrangement joins TRBV5-1 to TRBJ2-5; 7 positions match TRBD1. The length of the CDR3 is 15 residues. V was pared by 1 base and J by 5 bases, with 8 bases of the junction left unmatched. The germline V gene has CDR1 SGHRS and CDR2 YFSETQ. In nucleotides, the CDR3 is TGCGCCAGCAGCTTGACCAACAGGGGCGGCGAGACCCAGTACTTC. As protein: CASSLTNRGGETQYF.

A note on this clone: One end of the junction is discordant with germline, which a read error may explain. The rearrangement links TRBV6-8 to TRBJ1-3, with 8 nucleotides matching TRBD1. Germline CDR1 is MNHGY and CDR2 is SAAAGT. CDR3 length: 16 amino acids. The CDR3 DNA is TGTGCCAGCAGTTCGGGACAGGTTTACTCTGGAAACATCATATATTTT. It is translated as CASSSGQVYSGNIIYF.